These 22 T cell receptor beta chains share one sample of origin, sequenced in a study of blood T cell repertoires in COVID-19. The method was immunoSEQ multiplex PCR; TCRdb's version includes in-frame clones alone and lacks a portion of them. The sample yields 180,000 or so clones, approximately 85% seen once. The sequencing input was PBMCs or T cells enriched from blood (not recorded which). These receptor sequences come from a man in his forties who had recovered from COVID-19.

V gene TRBV2 combines with J gene TRBJ1-4, with a tentative D call TRBD1 (5 bases). This CDR3 region has 13 residues. Germline CDR1 is SNHLY and CDR2 is FYNNEI. Between the trimmed V and J ends, which lost 0 bases and 12 bases, there was a span of 11 bases. CDR3 in amino acids: CASSEATRAELFF. CDR3 DNA: TGTGCCAGCAGTGAAGCGACCAGGGCGGAACTGTTTTTT.

This rearrangement joins TRBV5-1 to TRBJ1-6, with 7 bases aligning to TRBD1. CDR3 length: 15 amino acids. With 3 bases clipped from V and 7 bases from J, the junction kept 7 bases outside the gene matches. The V gene's germline CDR1 is SGHRS and CDR2 YFSETQ. The CDR3, as DNA: TGCGCCAGCAGCTCAGGACAGGCCGACAATTCACCCCTCCACTTT. Encoded protein: CASSSGQADNSPLHF.

V gene TRBV7-6 combines with J gene TRBJ1-2, with 8 positions matching TRBD1. V lost 8 bases and J lost 3; bases outside the gene matches: 2. The CDR3 length is 12 residues. CDR1 is SGHVS, CDR2 FNYEAQ, per germline. The CDR3 region is CASGQGDYGYTF. In DNA, the CDR3 is TGTGCCAGCGGACAGGGTGACTATGGCTACACCTTC.

The chain links TRBV3-1 (or the pseudogene TRBV3-2) to TRBJ1-2; a weak D match, TRBD1 (5 bases). Deletions cut 1 base from V and 8 bases from J, with 20 bases between. Looked up from germline, CDR1 is LGHDT and CDR2 is YNNKEL (reference sequence). This CDR3 spans 16 amino acids. The CDR3: CASSQAQGSDIYGYTF. CDR3 nucleotides: TGTGCCAGCAGCCAAGCGCAGGGCAGTGATATCTACGGCTACACCTTC.

This chain joins TRBV18 and TRBJ1-5; weak D call: TRBD1 (6 bases). This CDR3 contains 12 residues. In germline, CDR1 is KGHSH, CDR2 LQKENI. V shed 6 bases and J shed 7 bases, with 10 bases lying between them. The CDR3 here is CASSRTDQPQHF. Here the CDR3 DNA reads TGTGCCAGCTCTCGGACAGACCAGCCCCAGCATTTT.

The V and J genes are TRBV7-2 and TRBJ2-5, with D unresolved. Germline V gene sequence: CDR1 SGHTA, CDR2 FQGNSA. This CDR3 contains 16 residues. Between the trimmed V and J ends, which lost 1 base and 4 bases, there was a span of 16 bases. The CDR3 sequence is CASSLGHFPTRETQYF. CDR3 DNA sequence: TGTGCCAGCAGCTTAGGACATTTCCCCACCCGAGAGACCCAGTACTTC.

A few counts support this clone. The genes are TRBV20-1 and TRBJ1-5; 12 bases match TRBD1. The CDR3 is 14 amino acids. Germline lookup yields CDR1 DFQATT and CDR2 SNEGSKA (reference sequence). With V trimmed by 3 bases and J by 7 bases, 4 bases remained unmatched. The CDR3 DNA is TGCAGTGCTAGTCCCGGGACAGGGGGCCAGCCCCAGCATTTT. Its protein product is CSASPGTGGQPQHF.

The chain couples TRBV9 to TRBJ2-3; D possibly corresponds to TRBD2 (5 bases). Germline loops: CDR1 SGDLS, CDR2 YYNGEE. The CDR3 is 14 residues long. V lost 0 bases and J 2 bases, leaving 7 bases between the germline ends. The DNA of the CDR3 is TGTGCCAGCAGCGTAGCTAGCTCCACAGATACGCAGTATTTT. It is translated as CASSVASSTDTQYF.

The J gene is TRBJ1-2, the V gene TRBV28; possibly TRBD1 for D (5 bases). The CDR3 sequence is 15 residues long. Deletions cut 2 bases from V and 4 bases from J, with 14 bases between. Germline V gene data show CDR1 as MDHEN and CDR2 as SYDVKM. The CDR3: CASSLGGTDSYGYTF. In nucleotides, the CDR3 is TGTGCCAGCAGTTTAGGGGGGACGGATTCCTATGGCTACACCTTC.

The V gene is TRBV5-1, the J gene TRBJ2-2; TRBD2 agrees at 8 bases. The CDR3 spans 16 residues. Germline-derived CDR1 and CDR2 are SGHRS and YFSETQ. The V segment lost 0 bases and the J segment 2 bases; nucleotides outside the gene matches: 3. The CDR3 is CASSLETSANTGELFF. For the CDR3, the DNA is TGCGCCAGCAGCTTGGAGACTAGCGCTAACACCGGGGAGCTGTTTTTT.

This clone was observed many times. This sample includes further DNA sequences coding for the same CDR3. CDR3 protein: CSVETGEGYTF. Written as DNA, the CDR3 is TGCAGCGTTGAAACAGGGGAAGGCTACACCTTC. The chain couples TRBV29-1 to TRBJ1-2; 7 nucleotides align to TRBD1. CDR3 length: 11 amino acids. Trimming at V came to 2 bases and at J to 8 bases, leaving 2 bases not matched to a gene. Germline V gene sequence: CDR1 SQVTM, CDR2 ANQGSEA.

The genes are TRBV30 and TRBJ1-6, with D perhaps TRBD1 (5 bases). The CDR3 sequence is 13 residues long. CDR1 and CDR2 from the germline V gene are GTSNPN and SVGIG (reference sequence). V was pared by 4 bases and J by 8 bases, with 12 bases between. The CDR3 loop reads CAWKRGSDSPLHF. The CDR3 DNA sequence: TGTGCCTGGAAAAGGGGATCGGATTCACCCCTCCACTTT.

V is TRBV4-1 and J is TRBJ2-1; TRBD2 aligns across 8 bases. V dropped 0 bases and J dropped 12; count of bases not matched to a gene: 4. CDR3 size: 13 residues. In germline, CDR1 is MGHRA, CDR2 YSYEKL. For the CDR3, the DNA is TGCGCCAGCAGCCAAGATCGGGGGGGCTCGCAGTTCTTC. It yields the protein CASSQDRGGSQFF.

This chain uses TRBV11-2 with TRBJ1-1, with 9 nucleotides matching TRBD1. The V and J ends lost 5 bases and 1 base, in that order; junction bases with no gene match: 2. CDR3 length: 14 amino acids. The germline CDR1 and CDR2 sequences are SGHAT and FQNNGV. CDR3 sequence reads: CASSRQGGNTEAFF. CDR3 nucleotides: TGTGCCAGCAGCCGACAGGGGGGGAACACTGAAGCTTTCTTT.

V and J are TRBV27 and TRBJ1-4; D is ambiguous. Germline CDR1 MNHEY, CDR2 SMNVEV (reference sequence). V dropped 8 bases and J dropped 4 bases, with 20 bases sitting between them. This CDR3 spans 16 amino acids. In nucleotides, the CDR3 is TGTGCCAGCCGCCCCCGGGGTGGCGGAGTTAATGAAAAACTGTTTTTT. This gives the protein CASRPRGGGVNEKLFF.

The gene calls are TRBV3-1 (or the pseudogene TRBV3-2) and TRBJ2-2; TRBD2 is a possible D gene (6 bases). CDR1 is LGHDT and CDR2 is YNNKEL in the germline V gene (reference sequence). The ends were cut back, 2 bases at V and 7 bases at J, with 14 bases in the middle. This CDR3 is built from 15 residues. Here the CDR3 DNA reads TGTGCCAGCAGCCAAATCCGCGGGGCGATCGGGGAGCTGTTTTTT. Translating gives CASSQIRGAIGELFF.

In this sample, this clone turned up a few times. J is TRBJ2-2 and V is TRBV19, with D hard to call. The CDR3 is 14 amino acids. The germline gives CDR1 LNHDA, CDR2 SQIVND (reference sequence). The germline V and J ends were trimmed by 3 bases and 1 base, with 6 bases remaining between them. CDR3 DNA sequence: TGTGCCAGTAGTATCCACTTGAACACCGGGGAGCTGTTTTTT. Protein product: CASSIHLNTGELFF.

The CDR3 coding sequence is TGTGCCAGCAGCTCCCGGACTAGTCTGCCCGGGGAGCTGTTTTTT. This codes for CASSSRTSLPGELFF. The J gene is TRBJ2-2, the V gene TRBV7-9, with TRBD2 matching over 7 bases. The CDR3 sequence is 15 residues long. From germline, CDR1 is SEHNR and CDR2 FQNEAQ (reference sequence). J was trimmed by 6 bases and V by 4 bases; bases with no gene match: 8.

This clone was seen just once. The CDR3 region is CASSDRQGNGYTF. CDR3 DNA sequence: TGTGCCAGCAGTGACCGACAGGGGAATGGCTACACCTTC. The chain carries TRBV6-4 and TRBJ1-2; 8 positions agree with TRBD1. The germline V gene has CDR1 MRHNA and CDR2 SNTAGT. The CDR3 consists of 13 residues. V dropped 2 bases and J dropped 6; count of bases not matched to a gene: 2.

The chain is built from TRBV3-1 (or the pseudogene TRBV3-2) and TRBJ2-2; 8 bases map to TRBD2. CDR1 LGHDT and CDR2 YNNKEL come from the germline V gene (reference sequence). With V trimmed by 0 bases and J by 5 bases, 8 bases remained unmatched. This CDR3 comprises 17 residues. The CDR3 sequence is CASSQEGPGGPTGELFF. As DNA, the CDR3 is TGTGCCAGCAGCCAAGAAGGGCCGGGAGGGCCAACCGGGGAGCTGTTTTTT.

J is TRBJ1-2 and V is TRBV28; D might be TRBD1 (5 bases). From germline, CDR1 is MDHEN and CDR2 SYDVKM. The V end was cut by 5 bases, the J end by 2 bases, with 18 bases between. CDR3 size: 16 residues. This chain's CDR3 is CASSPRFKGQNYGYTF. In DNA, the CDR3 is TGTGCCAGCAGTCCCCGTTTTAAGGGGCAAAACTATGGCTACACCTTC.

CDR3 nucleotide sequence: TGCGCCAGCAGCTCGGGACAGAACTATGGCTACACCTTC. Its protein product is CASSSGQNYGYTF. The J gene is TRBJ1-2, the V gene TRBV5-1; 7 nucleotides align to TRBD1. Germline CDR1 is SGHRS and CDR2 is YFSETQ. The length of the CDR3 is 13 residues. Losses at the gene ends were 3 bases for V and 2 bases for J; bases not matched to a gene: 1. Based on the CDR3 plus reference TRBV5-1 and TRBJ1-2, the full variable domain is KAGVTQTPRYLIKTRGQQVTLSCSPISGHRSVSWYQQTPGQGLQFLFEYFSETQRNKGNFPGRFSGRQFSNSRSEMNVSTLELGDSALYLCASSSGQNYGYTFGSGTRLTVV.